Reported below is one T cell receptor (beta chain). The entry originates in a study of blood T cell repertoires in COVID-19. The wider study: COVID-19 samples from acute and convalescent phases originated in the United States, Italy and Spain.

The CDR3 runs 14 residues. Germline values: CDR1 SGHRS, CDR2 YFSETQ. Trimming stripped 5 bases from V and 6 bases from J, with 14 bases between. The protocol was immunoSEQ multiplex PCR, while the TCRdb copy is restricted to in-frame clones and leaves out a portion. Among 50,000 to 70,000 clones listed, 79% were seen once. This chain joins TRBV5-1 and TRBJ2-2; weak D call: TRBD1 (5 bases). The sample consisted of peripheral blood. The TCR originated in a man aged 55 to 69 with acute or convalescent COVID-19. The CDR3: CASRAGIRAGELFF. DNA for the CDR3: TGCGCCAGCAGGGCAGGGATTCGCGCCGGGGAGCTGTTTTTT. The full variable domain, in which reference TRBV5-1 and TRBJ2-2 provide the parts outside the CDR3, is KAGVTQTPRYLIKTRGQQVTLSCSPISGHRSVSWYQQTPGQGLQFLFEYFSETQRNKGNFPGRFSGRQFSNSRSEMNVSTLELGDSALYLCASRAGIRAGELFFGEGSRLTVL.